Described below is a single TCR beta chain sequence and its context. Its antigen remains unknown. The data are from a study of graft-versus-host responses after intestinal transplantation. Study outcomes and limitations: The recipient marrow held GvH clones, and some of them showed up first in ileum or blood.

The germline V gene has CDR1 SGHRS and CDR2 YFSETQ. CDR3 length equals 13 residues. V shed 3 bases and J 11 bases; nucleotides not matched to a gene: 5. Sequencing was performed with immunoSEQ multiplex PCR; in TCRdb, only in-frame clones are kept and a portion is missing. Of just under 100,000 clones in the sample, 75% to 95% were seen once. The sample in question was PBMCs, obtained around 68 weeks after intestinal transplant. V usage is TRBV5-1 and J usage is TRBJ1-6; 7 bases map to TRBD1. The TCR comes from a human patient who received an intestinal transplant, so some T cells may come from the graft donor. The CDR3 region has the DNA TGCGCCAGCAGCTCACAGGGGATCACACCCCTCCACTTT. This gives the protein CASSSQGITPLHF.